This record concerns one TCR beta chain sequence. What antigen it recognizes has not been identified. Base qualities are missing; no much larger clone stands one base away. All donors were healthy Caucasians. V has 3 bases trimmed and J has 0 bases trimmed; junction bases matching no gene number 9. The germline V gene encodes CDR1 MNHEY and CDR2 SMNVEV (reference sequence). Including cysteine and phenylalanine, the CDR3 has 18 amino acids. Just the 54-base CDR3 DNA is kept, in frame starting at base 1. Libraries were prepared through 5' RACE. The data were produced on an Illumina HiSeq 2000. Template switching added a universal primer binding site, and the final cDNA carried a unique molecular identifier that allowed TCR cDNA molecules to be counted accurately. First-strand cDNA for TCR alpha and beta chains was synthesized from specific primers in the conserved constant-segment region. To control for contamination, every cDNA library was double barcoded, receiving both a SMART-Mk sample barcode and Illumina barcodes. TruSeq adapter sequences along with Illumina sample barcodes were introduced in two successive PCR steps. The TCR alpha and beta cDNA libraries were sequenced on the Illumina HiSeq platform using custom primers. The authors processed their data as follows. MiGEC was used to process raw reads and extract unique molecular identifiers, and MiXCR was used to find CDR3 positions. For each individual, recombination models were inferred using an EM algorithm with the repgenHMM and IGoR tools. The tcR package in R was used for shared clonotype analysis, with sharing normalized by the product of cloneset sizes. To study raw recombination free of thymic and clonal selection effects, out-of-frame nonproductive sequences were analyzed. The public sequencing data were trimmed at Q25 with fastp and processed into clonotypes with MiXCR by TCRdb, which kept only in-frame beta chains. A single entry per CDR3 protein holds the most common genes and DNA from its merged rows. These V and J calls derive from TCRdb rather than the authors' analysis. The table for this sample lists roughly 1,500,000 distinct CDR3 sequences; more than 30% of them were counted only once. 0.25% to 0.3% of the sample rests with the top ten.

The data originate from a study of identical twins (TCRdb year 2016). For the wider study: To test whether fetal clonotypes persist, the study used deep sequencing on TCR alpha and beta repertoires from monozygotic twins, unrelated adults of various ages, and cord blood. To rule out contamination, replicate twin experiments were performed at different times with different library preparation protocols. Study-wide conclusions, independent of this receptor: Out-of-frame TCR alpha sharing in monozygotic twins was systematically underestimated by recombination models, whereas sharing between unrelated individuals was in agreement with the recombination models. Out-of-frame TCR alpha sequences shared between twins showed an excess of low generation-probability sequences compared with coincidental sharing between unrelated individuals. Excess twin sharing in beta out-of-frame sequences was weaker because fewer shared sequences lowered the signal-to-noise ratio. Zero-insertion analyses could be partly confounded by invariant T cells such as MAIT and iNKT, though diverse VJ usage argued against such confounding for most clonotypes. Fewer insertions were carried by abundant cord blood beta clonotypes; a weaker similar trend was observed in young adult naive repertoires, while no such trend was observed in memory repertoires. Conclusions relied on cross-sectional statistical analysis, since the same donors could not be followed over many years.

The rearranged segments are TRBV27 and TRBJ1-2, with 11 bases in between that match TRBD1. The sequence derives from a newborn girl in good health. What was sequenced was cord blood. The CDR3 in this case is CASSLSSRDRGANYGYTF. The sequence in DNA is TGTGCCAGCAGTTTGTCCTCCCGGGACAGGGGGGCTAACTATGGCTACACCTTC.